This T cell receptor (beta chain) was documented in a study of neurological immune-mediated disorders. Trimming took off 7 bases at V and 8 bases at J, with 23 bases between the two ends. CDR1 is MNHNS, CDR2 SASEGT, per germline. The CDR3 totals 15 residues. Study results and limitations: Private repertoires in all groups were suggested by the finding that expanded clones across subjects shared no CDR3 amino acid sequences. HTLV-1-associated myelopathy had the most TCR clonal expansion, whereas multiple sclerosis had the least (lower than in healthy controls).

This clonotype was seen repeatedly, ten times or more. The antigen is unknown. The cDNA was produced through 5'RACE with 10-nucleotide random UMIs. TCRdb passed the 5' RACE reads through MiXCR, listing each CDR3 protein once. This sample has about 59,000 distinct CDR3 sequences, with roughly 3.3% found just once. J is TRBJ1-1 and V is TRBV6-1; D is undetermined. The clonotype originates from a woman aged 25 to 45 with multiple sclerosis. Sequences were obtained from PBMCs. The CDR3 protein is CASTYRKREGIEAFF. CDR3 in DNA: TGTGCCAGCACCTATAGGAAACGGGAAGGTATAGAAGCTTTCTTT.